These 22 T cell receptor beta chains were sequenced from one sample in a study of response to subunit inactivated influenza vaccine. From the RT-PCR reads, TCRdb called clonotypes with MiXCR, one entry per CDR3 protein. The sample consists of about 800,000 distinct CDR3 sequences, around 20% of them appearing once. The sample consisted of PBMCs from blood, taken less than 6 days after vaccination. All receptors come from a man in his forties or fifties who received an inactivated influenza vaccine.

The chain carries TRBV4-3 and TRBJ2-1, with D maybe TRBD2 (6 bases). Germline CDR1 reads LGHNA; CDR2 reads YSLEER. Trimming pared 5 bases from V and 0 bases from J, leaving 8 bases between. The CDR3 contains 14 residues. The CDR3 reads CASSGTFSYNEQFF. In nucleotides, the CDR3 is TGCGCCAGCAGCGGGACTTTCTCCTACAATGAGCAGTTCTTC.

The rearrangement uses TRBV6-2 or TRBV6-3 and TRBJ2-6, with D perhaps being TRBD1 or TRBD2 (5 bases each). Trimming cost V 6 bases and J 4 bases, with 19 bases left between them. The CDR3 totals 17 residues. CDR1 is MNHEY and CDR2 is SVGEGT in the germline V gene. CDR3 DNA: TGTGCCAGCAGACCGGGACGGACCAGAGGGGGGGCCAACGTCCTGACTTTC. This translates into CASRPGRTRGGANVLTF.

The sample holds a few counts of this clonotype. This rearrangement joins TRBV12-3 or TRBV12-4 to TRBJ1-4; tentatively, D is TRBD1 (5 bases). V was clipped by 5 bases and J by 4 bases, with 14 bases between them. The CDR3 spans 15 residues. CDR3 residues: CASSPRFRGNEKLFF. The CDR3, as DNA: TGTGCCAGCAGTCCCCGCTTTAGGGGTAATGAAAAACTGTTTTTT.

This clonotype has just a few counts. The CDR3: CASSCRTPTYEQYF. The CDR3 nucleotides are TGTGCCAGCAGCTGTCGGACACCCACCTACGAGCAGTACTTC. This rearrangement joins TRBV5-5 to TRBJ2-7; possibly TRBD1 for D (5 bases). V gave up 3 bases and J gave up 2 bases, with 12 bases separating them. The CDR3 totals 14 residues. The germline CDR1 and CDR2 sequences are SGHKS and YYEKEE (reference sequence).

This clonotype was seen a few times. V usage is TRBV11-1 and J usage is TRBJ2-5; D is perhaps TRBD2 (5 bases). The CDR3 runs to 18 residues. The germline CDR1 and CDR2 sequences are SGHAT and FQDESV (reference sequence). V shed 2 bases and J shed 5 bases, with 24 bases lying between them. In DNA, the CDR3 is TGTGCCAGCAGCTTAACCTATCGTAACGCTAGCTTGGAGGAGACCCAGTACTTC. This sequence encodes CASSLTYRNASLEETQYF. The full variable domain, rest sourced from reference TRBV11-1 and TRBJ2-5, is EAEVAQSPRYKITEKSQAVAFWCDPISGHATLYWYRQILGQGPELLVQFQDESVVDDSQLPKDRFSAERLKGVDSTLKIQPAELGDSAMYLCASSLTYRNASLEETQYFGPGTRLLVL.

J is TRBJ1-1 and V is TRBV20-1; D is undetermined. The V end was cut by 5 bases, the J end by 1 base, with 8 bases between. The germline CDR1 and CDR2 sequences are DFQATT and SNEGSKA (reference sequence). CDR3 length equals 12 residues. The CDR3 sequence: CSAPIGNTEAFF. CDR3 DNA: TGCAGTGCTCCCATCGGGAACACTGAAGCTTTCTTT.

This clonotype was detected many times. CDR3 in amino acids: CASSQNAGTRTETQYF. The DNA of the CDR3 is TGCGCCAGCAGCCAAAACGCCGGGACCAGGACAGAGACCCAGTACTTC. The rearrangement uses TRBV4-3 and TRBJ2-5, with D perhaps being TRBD1 or TRBD2 (5 bases each). The germline V and J ends were trimmed by 2 bases and 4 bases, with 17 bases remaining between them. The CDR3 has 16 amino acids. The germline V gene has CDR1 LGHNA and CDR2 YSLEER.

This clonotype came up a few times. The chain combines TRBV30 with TRBJ1-5; TRBD1 matches 9 bases. The ends lost 2 bases at V and 0 bases at J; junction bases unmatched: 5. Germline V gives CDR1 GTSNPN, CDR2 SVGIG (reference sequence). The CDR3 consists of 16 residues. The CDR3 is CAWSIRDRVSNQPQHF. DNA of the CDR3: TGTGCCTGGAGTATCCGGGACAGGGTTAGCAATCAGCCCCAGCATTTT.

This clonotype was picked up a small number of times. V usage is TRBV4-3 and J usage is TRBJ1-4, with 9 bases identical to TRBD1. V lost 4 bases to trimming and J lost 3 bases; unmatched junction nucleotides: 3. CDR3 length: 15 residues. The germline V gene has CDR1 LGHNA and CDR2 YSLEER. In DNA, the CDR3 is TGCGCCAGCAGCCCCCGGGACAGGGCTAATGAAAAACTGTTTTTT. It translates to CASSPRDRANEKLFF.

This clonotype was detected only a few times. The rearrangement links TRBV20-1 to TRBJ1-6; D unresolved. With 0 bases removed from V and 9 bases from J, the gap between germline ends came to 15 bases. The CDR3 has 15 amino acids. The germline V gene has CDR1 DFQATT and CDR2 SNEGSKA (reference sequence). CDR3 in amino acids: CSARDSSILSSPLHF. The DNA of the CDR3 is TGCAGTGCTAGAGATTCATCGATCCTGTCTTCACCCCTCCACTTT.

This clonotype has a handful of counts. The J gene is TRBJ1-1, the V gene TRBV6-5, with D possibly matching TRBD1 (5 bases). V was cut by 4 bases and J by 10 bases, with 10 bases left in between. The germline CDR1 and CDR2 sequences are MNHEY and SVGAGI. This CDR3 spans 11 amino acids. The CDR3 region has the DNA TGTGCCAGCAGTTCCGGGACTATAGCTTTCTTT. Protein sequence: CASSSGTIAFF.

V usage is TRBV6-2 or TRBV6-3 and J usage is TRBJ2-5; TRBD1 matches 10 bases. Germline values: CDR1 MNHEY, CDR2 SVGEGT. The CDR3 consists of 16 residues. V lost 0 bases and J lost 3; bases outside the gene matches: 4. The CDR3: CASSYSRGQGKETQYF. For the CDR3, the DNA is TGTGCCAGCAGTTACTCGCGGGGACAGGGGAAAGAGACCCAGTACTTC.

This clonotype has at least ten counts. The CDR3 reads CSASNGLATDTQYF. The DNA for the CDR3 is TGCAGTGCTAGCAATGGACTAGCTACAGATACGCAGTATTTT. The chain is built from TRBV20-1 and TRBJ2-3, with 8 bases lining up with TRBD2. V shed 3 bases and J 3 bases; nucleotides not matched to a gene: 5. Germline CDR1 DFQATT, CDR2 SNEGSKA (reference sequence). The CDR3 contains 14 residues.

This clonotype appeared a few times. V and J are TRBV20-1 and TRBJ1-2; TRBD1 might be the D (5 bases). V shed 4 bases and J shed 4 bases, with 13 bases lying between them. Germline V gives CDR1 DFQATT, CDR2 SNEGSKA (reference sequence). The CDR3 runs 13 residues. As DNA, the CDR3 is TGCAGTGCTATCCGGGACGACCGCTATGGCTACACCTTC. It yields the protein CSAIRDDRYGYTF.

This sequence joins TRBV20-1 and TRBJ2-7; D remains ambiguous. The ends were cut back, 8 bases at V and 4 bases at J, with 21 bases in the middle. Germline CDR1 is DFQATT and CDR2 is SNEGSKA (reference sequence). The CDR3 covers 14 residues. CDR3 in amino acids: CSLIDRLSPYEQYF. Written as DNA, the CDR3 is TGCAGTCTAATAGACCGACTGAGCCCTTACGAGCAGTACTTC.

In its sample, this clonotype was seen many times. This chain's CDR3 is CAWTTGLAGGNEQYF. In DNA, the CDR3 is TGTGCCTGGACAACGGGACTAGCGGGAGGGAACGAGCAGTACTTC. The V call is TRBV30, the J call TRBJ2-7, with 16 bases matching TRBD2. The CDR3 runs to 15 residues. In germline, CDR1 is GTSNPN, CDR2 SVGIG (reference sequence). J was trimmed by 5 bases and V by 4 bases; bases with no gene match: 5.

CDR3 region: CASTRLAGGLQFF. CDR3 sequence (DNA): TGTGCCAGCACTAGACTAGCGGGGGGCTTGCAGTTCTTC. The chain couples TRBV27 to TRBJ2-1; 13 bases align to TRBD2. The CDR3 runs to 13 residues. V trimming: 7 bases; J trimming: 12 bases; junction bases outside the gene matches: 6. Looked up from germline, CDR1 is MNHEY and CDR2 is SMNVEV (reference sequence).

This clonotype has at least ten counts. This chain connects TRBV6-2 or TRBV6-3 to TRBJ2-7; D gene uncertain. Germline V CDR1 and CDR2: MNHEY, SVGEGT. The V and J ends lost 4 bases and 3 bases respectively, with 10 bases between them. This CDR3 has 13 amino acids. The CDR3 loop is CASSWWGNYEQYF. CDR3 DNA: TGTGCCAGCAGTTGGTGGGGAAACTACGAGCAGTACTTC.

This clonotype was detected only a few times. The chain links TRBV9 to TRBJ2-5; D ambiguous. Trimming took off 0 bases at V and 5 bases at J, with 11 bases between the two ends. CDR3 length: 14 amino acids. Germline-derived CDR1 and CDR2 are SGDLS and YYNGEE. The CDR3 DNA is TGTGCCAGCAGCGTAGGTCTGTCGGGCGAGACCCAGTACTTC. This sequence encodes CASSVGLSGETQYF.

This clonotype was detected a few times. This chain joins TRBV4-3 and TRBJ2-7; perhaps TRBD1 as D (5 bases). The CDR3 extends over 13 amino acids. Per germline, CDR1 LGHNA and CDR2 YSLEER. V lost 1 base and J 6 bases, leaving 10 bases between the germline ends. The CDR3 DNA reads TGCGCCAGCAGCCAAGGCAGGGCTACCGAGCAGTACTTC. Translation: CASSQGRATEQYF.

This clonotype was detected only a few times. The V gene is TRBV4-1, the J gene TRBJ2-7, with a possible D match to TRBD1 (5 bases). V shed 1 base and J shed 5 bases, with 12 bases lying between them. The CDR3 consists of 14 residues. Germline-derived CDR1 and CDR2 are MGHRA and YSYEKL. CDR3 DNA: TGCGCCAGCAGCCAAGTCGTCAGGGCAAACGAGCAGTACTTC. Protein: CASSQVVRANEQYF.

Ten or more counts support this clonotype. The germline gene is not matched at one end of the junction; a read error may be the cause. The chain uses TRBV4-3 and TRBJ2-2; D is unresolved. The CDR3 contains 12 residues. Looked up from germline, CDR1 is LGHNA and CDR2 is YSLEER. The CDR3, as DNA: TGTGCCAGCAGCCACGGGACCGGGGAGCTGTTTTTT. Its translation is CASSHGTGELFF.